What follows are 17 T cell receptor beta chains derived from one specimen sequenced in a study of CD8 T cells in Susac syndrome. With random hexamers, reverse transcription was performed on about 0.5 to 1 ug of RNA. TCRdb redid the calling of the immunoSEQ multiplex PCR reads with MiXCR, one entry per CDR3 protein. The top ten hold approximately 0.09% of the sample, which has under 200,000 distinct CDR3 sequences, roughly nine tenths seen once. Sequencing was performed on CD4+ T cells from PBMCs. Receptors were obtained from a human donor with Susac syndrome.

The chain couples TRBV5-1 to TRBJ2-5, with 7 bases that match TRBD2. The CDR3 is 13 amino acids. Germline trimming cut 5 bases from V and 5 bases from J; bases unmatched to any gene: 6. CDR1 is SGHRS and CDR2 is YFSETQ in the germline V gene. CDR3: CASSRAGDETQYF. DNA of the CDR3: TGCGCCAGCAGTCGGGCGGGAGACGAGACCCAGTACTTC.

The chain has TRBV5-1 and TRBJ1-2; a possible D gene is TRBD1 (5 bases). Trimming pared 4 bases from V and 6 bases from J, leaving 19 bases between. In germline, CDR1 is SGHRS, CDR2 YFSETQ. This CDR3 comprises 15 residues. CDR3 region: CASSPLTDLSHGYTF. CDR3 nucleotide sequence: TGCGCCAGCAGCCCATTGACAGATCTATCCCATGGCTACACCTTC.

The chain has TRBV7-2 and TRBJ2-1, with 9 bases matching TRBD1. Germline V CDR1 and CDR2: SGHTA, FQGNSA. With 4 bases clipped from V and 7 bases from J, the junction kept 8 bases outside the gene matches. The CDR3 is made up of 15 amino acids. CDR3 residues: CASSSQAGTGNEQFF. CDR3 DNA sequence: TGTGCCAGCAGCTCCCAGGCCGGGACAGGGAATGAGCAGTTCTTC.

The J gene is TRBJ2-7, the V gene TRBV7-2, with D perhaps matching TRBD1 or TRBD2 (5 bases each). Trimming removed 3 bases from V and 3 bases from J, with 12 bases in between. CDR3 length: 14 amino acids. The germline gives CDR1 SGHTA, CDR2 FQGNSA. The CDR3 spells CASSLAREYYEQYF. In nucleotides, the CDR3 is TGTGCCAGCAGCTTGGCCAGGGAGTACTACGAGCAGTACTTC.

The J gene is TRBJ2-7, the V gene TRBV19; the match to TRBD1 covers 7 bases. V was pared by 6 bases and J by 3 bases, with 5 bases of the junction left unmatched. The CDR3 has 13 residues. In germline, CDR1 is LNHDA, CDR2 SQIVND (reference sequence). In DNA, the CDR3 is TGTGCCAGTAGAGGGACAGAAATCTACGAGCAGTACTTC. It specifies CASRGTEIYEQYF.

Comment on this clonotype: Compared with germline, one end of the junction differs, possibly owing to a read error. The chain employs TRBV28 and TRBJ1-1, with D tentatively TRBD1 (6 bases). Germline lookup yields CDR1 MDHEN and CDR2 SYDVKM. This CDR3 contains 13 residues. CDR3 region: CATCPGDNTEVFF. The CDR3 nucleotides are TGTGCCACCTGCCCCGGGGACAACACTGAAGTTTTCTTT.

The V gene is TRBV29-1, the J gene TRBJ1-1, with 7 bases aligning to TRBD1. The CDR3 runs to 13 residues. V dropped 7 bases and J dropped 7; count of bases not matched to a gene: 12. The germline gives CDR1 SQVTM, CDR2 ANQGSEA. CDR3 sequence: CSADRGQSYEAFF. In DNA, the CDR3 is TGCAGCGCCGACCGGGGACAGAGCTATGAAGCTTTCTTT.

V gene TRBV6-5 combines with J gene TRBJ2-7; 13 bases line up with TRBD2. This CDR3 region has 15 residues. CDR1 is MNHEY, CDR2 SVGAGI, per germline. The V segment lost 6 bases and the J segment 4 bases; nucleotides outside the gene matches: 6. CDR3 nucleotides: TGTGCCAGCAGACCTACTAGCGGGGGGGCATACGAGCAGTACTTC. As protein: CASRPTSGGAYEQYF.

This CDR3 is CASSYSPSKKTQYF. As DNA, the CDR3 is TGTGCCAGCAGTTACTCACCCTCTAAGAAGACCCAGTACTTC. The chain employs TRBV6-2 or TRBV6-3 and TRBJ2-5, with D unresolved. There are 14 residues in the CDR3. Trimming removed 0 bases at V and 6 bases at J, with 11 bases between. Germline V gives CDR1 MNHEY, CDR2 SVGEGT.

The genes are TRBV5-6 and TRBJ2-5; 13 bases are shared with TRBD2. J gave up 5 bases and V 2 bases, and 6 bases lay outside the gene matches. CDR3 length: 16 residues. Germline loops: CDR1 SGHDT, CDR2 YYEEEE. Here the CDR3 DNA reads TGTGCCAGCAGCTTAGGACTAGCGGGAGTTATGGAGACCCAGTACTTC. It translates to CASSLGLAGVMETQYF.

The V and J genes are TRBV7-3 and TRBJ2-3; D is unresolved. Per the germline V gene, CDR1 is SGHTA and CDR2 is FQGTGA. Trimming cost V 4 bases and J 2 bases, with 7 bases left between them. The CDR3 has 13 residues. The CDR3 DNA follows: TGTGCCAGCAGCTCGACTGCCACAGATACGCAGTATTTT. Its translation: CASSSTATDTQYF.

This chain links TRBV30 with TRBJ1-5; perhaps TRBD1 as D (5 bases). This CDR3 contains 15 residues. The V end was cut by 1 base, the J end by 4 bases, with 14 bases between. Germline values: CDR1 GTSNPN, CDR2 SVGIG (reference sequence). This chain's CDR3 is CAWSGQGLINQPQHF. CDR3 sequence (DNA): TGTGCCTGGAGTGGTCAGGGACTAATTAATCAGCCCCAGCATTTT.

Here the CDR3 reads CASSQGGTGIGYSYGYTF. In nucleotides, the CDR3 is TGCGCCAGCAGCCAAGGAGGGACAGGGATCGGGTATAGCTATGGCTACACCTTC. This chain links TRBV4-1 with TRBJ1-2; 9 bases line up with TRBD1. V dropped 1 base and J dropped 4; count of bases not matched to a gene: 13. The CDR3 is 18 amino acids. Germline V lookup: CDR1 MGHRA, CDR2 YSYEKL.

The gene calls are TRBV6-1 and TRBJ1-1; 8 positions match TRBD1. Germline loops: CDR1 MNHNS, CDR2 SASEGT. This CDR3 region has 13 residues. V shed 7 bases, J shed 7 bases, and the junction held 8 bases outside the gene matches. The CDR3 nucleotides read TGTGCCAGCAACTATTACGACAGGGGTGAAGCTTTCTTT. Translating gives CASNYYDRGEAFF.

The chain links TRBV27 to TRBJ2-3, with 7 bases matching TRBD2. Germline CDR1 and CDR2: MNHEY and SMNVEV (reference sequence). This CDR3 contains 17 residues. J was trimmed by 6 bases and V by 0 bases; bases with no gene match: 12. The CDR3 protein is CASSLSPTSAKGDTQYF. The DNA of the CDR3 is TGTGCCAGCAGTTTATCCCCCACTAGCGCAAAAGGGGATACGCAGTATTTT.

This chain links TRBV12-3 or TRBV12-4 with TRBJ2-7; 8 bases line up with TRBD1. The CDR3 runs 13 residues. The ends lost 6 bases at V and 7 bases at J; junction bases unmatched: 8. CDR3 nucleotide sequence: TGTGCCAGCAGACCCGGGACAGGAAGAGAGCAGTACTTC. This gives the protein CASRPGTGREQYF.

V is TRBV20-1 and J is TRBJ2-2; D may be TRBD1 (5 bases). CDR1 and CDR2 (germline): DFQATT, SNEGSKA (reference sequence). This CDR3 has 15 residues. V shed 5 bases and J shed 1 base, with 14 bases lying between them. The CDR3 sequence: CSAPGHQLNTGELFF. The CDR3 DNA sequence: TGCAGTGCTCCCGGACACCAACTGAACACCGGGGAGCTGTTTTTT.